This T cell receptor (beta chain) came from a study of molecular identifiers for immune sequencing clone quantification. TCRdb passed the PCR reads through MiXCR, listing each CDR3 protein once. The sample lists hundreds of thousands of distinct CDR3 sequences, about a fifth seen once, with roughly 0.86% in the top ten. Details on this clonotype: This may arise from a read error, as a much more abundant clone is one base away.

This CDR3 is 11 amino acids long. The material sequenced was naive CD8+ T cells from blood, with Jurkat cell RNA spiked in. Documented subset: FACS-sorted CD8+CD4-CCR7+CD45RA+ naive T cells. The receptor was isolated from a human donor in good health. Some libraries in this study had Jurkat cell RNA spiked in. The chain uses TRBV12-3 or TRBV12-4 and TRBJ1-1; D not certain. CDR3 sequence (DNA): TGTGCCAGCGGTTTGACATTTGAAGCTTTCTTT. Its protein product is CASGLTFEAFF.